One sample yielded the 29 T cell receptor beta chains listed below, sequenced in a study of T cell responses to AZD1222 COVID-19 vaccine. The assay was immunoSEQ multiplex PCR, and TCRdb's table has in-frame clones only and misses some. This table has roughly 120,000 clones, around 86% appearing once. The material sequenced was peripheral blood, taken on day 0 of AZD1222 vaccination. Receptor source: an adult in good health.

The chain is built from TRBV7-9 and TRBJ2-7; a weak D match, TRBD2 (5 bases). The germline V and J ends were trimmed by 4 bases and 3 bases, with 13 bases remaining between them. The germline CDR1 and CDR2 sequences are SEHNR and FQNEAQ (reference sequence). The CDR3 runs 14 residues. The CDR3 is CASSSSGPHYEQYF. CDR3 DNA: TGTGCCAGCAGCTCGAGCGGACCACACTACGAGCAGTACTTC.

The chain couples TRBV15 to TRBJ2-7; D is possibly TRBD2 (5 bases). V lost 6 bases and J 2 bases, leaving 14 bases between the germline ends. CDR3 length: 14 amino acids. CDR1 and CDR2 from the germline V gene are LNHNV and YYDKDF (reference sequence). The CDR3 nucleotides are TGTGCCACCAGTAACCCCCGGGGTGCCTACGAGCAGTACTTC. This encodes CATSNPRGAYEQYF.

V gene TRBV5-5 combines with J gene TRBJ2-7; no firm D call. The CDR3 loop spans 15 amino acids. Trimming cost V 0 bases and J 2 bases, with 12 bases left between them. CDR1 is SGHKS and CDR2 is YYEKEE in the germline V gene (reference sequence). CDR3 in DNA: TGTGCCAGCAGCTTGGCTTTACAGAGAACCTACGAGCAGTACTTC. Translation: CASSLALQRTYEQYF.

The chain is built from TRBV12-3 or TRBV12-4 and TRBJ1-6, with D hard to call. The CDR3 has 13 residues. V was trimmed by 7 bases and J by 8 bases, leaving 12 bases between them. CDR3 sequence: CASNDQTDSPLHF. CDR3 nucleotides: TGTGCCAGCAACGACCAGACGGATTCACCCCTCCACTTT.

The rearrangement uses TRBV6-5 and TRBJ2-2; D gene ambiguous. CDR3 length: 13 amino acids. CDR1 and CDR2 from the germline V gene are MNHEY and SVGAGI. The germline V and J ends were trimmed by 6 bases and 4 bases, with 9 bases remaining between them. CDR3 sequence: CASRLVGTGELFF. CDR3 DNA: TGTGCCAGCAGGCTGGTGGGCACCGGGGAGCTGTTTTTT.

The J gene is TRBJ1-5, the V gene TRBV4-1, with 10 bases lining up with TRBD1. The CDR3 loop spans 15 amino acids. Germline V gene sequence: CDR1 MGHRA, CDR2 YSYEKL. Unmatched junction bases numbered 4, after V lost 4 bases and J lost 4 bases. The CDR3 nucleotides read TGCGCCAGCAGCCCTTGGGGACAGGGGAATCAGCCCCAGCATTTT. Residues: CASSPWGQGNQPQHF.

This rearrangement joins TRBV3-1 (or the pseudogene TRBV3-2) to TRBJ2-7; 8 bases are a match to TRBD2. This CDR3 has 14 residues. J was trimmed by 6 bases and V by 4 bases; bases with no gene match: 8. CDR1 LGHDT and CDR2 YNNKEL come from the germline V gene (reference sequence). The CDR3 nucleotides are TGTGCCAGCAGCCCCCCTTCACTAGCGGTCGAGCAGTACTTC. Residues: CASSPPSLAVEQYF.

A remark on this clone: Other DNA sequences in this sample translate to the same CDR3. This chain uses TRBV6-5 with TRBJ1-2; no firm D call. V was pared by 5 bases and J by 4 bases, with 5 bases between. CDR3 length: 11 amino acids. Per the germline V gene, CDR1 is MNHEY and CDR2 is SVGAGI. Written as DNA, the CDR3 is TGTGCCAGCAGTCCGGGCTATGGCTACACCTTC. It translates to CASSPGYGYTF.

A remark on this clone: The same CDR3 arises from other DNA sequences in this sample as well. This sequence joins TRBV6-5 and TRBJ1-5; unclear D gene. V shed 7 bases and J shed 0 bases, with 4 bases lying between them. Per germline, CDR1 MNHEY and CDR2 SVGAGI. The CDR3 runs 12 residues. The chain's CDR3 is CASKYSNQPQHF. DNA of the CDR3: TGTGCCAGCAAATATAGCAATCAGCCCCAGCATTTT.

V usage is TRBV15 and J usage is TRBJ1-1; tentative D call: TRBD1 (6 bases). V was clipped by 2 bases and J by 4 bases, with 14 bases between them. This CDR3 contains 15 residues. Germline V lookup: CDR1 LNHNV, CDR2 YYDKDF (reference sequence). CDR3: CATSRSRQVGTEAFF. The CDR3 DNA follows: TGTGCCACCAGCAGATCGAGACAGGTAGGCACTGAAGCTTTCTTT.

The V call is TRBV5-4, the J call TRBJ2-1, with 7 nucleotides matching TRBD1. The germline V gene has CDR1 SGHNT and CDR2 YYREEE (reference sequence). The CDR3 runs to 15 residues. J lost 4 bases, V lost 4 bases, and 8 bases had no gene match. CDR3 sequence (DNA): TGTGCCAGCAGCGACCTCAGGGGGAATTACAATGAGCAGTTCTTC. It yields the protein CASSDLRGNYNEQFF.

The chain recombines TRBV7-9 with TRBJ2-2, with 10 bases matching TRBD2. Germline V gene lookup returns CDR1 SEHNR and CDR2 FQNEAQ (reference sequence). Trimming at V came to 5 bases and at J to 1 base, leaving 4 bases not matched to a gene. The CDR3 has 16 residues. CDR3 in amino acids: CASSIGLAENTGELFF. Here the CDR3 DNA reads TGTGCCAGCAGCATTGGACTAGCGGAGAACACCGGGGAGCTGTTTTTT. Using reference TRBV7-9 and TRBJ2-2 for the parts outside the CDR3, the full variable domain is DTGVSQNPRHKITKRGQNVTFRCDPISEHNRLYWYRQTLGQGPEFLTYFQNEAQLEKSRLLSDRFSAERPKGSFSTLEIQRTEQGDSAMYLCASSIGLAENTGELFFGEGSRLTVL.

This clone was found a few times. The CDR3 loop reads CASSPPSRSSYEQYF. The DNA of the CDR3 is TGTGCCAGCAGCCCCCCCTCAAGGAGCTCCTACGAGCAGTACTTC. V is TRBV11-2 and J is TRBJ2-7; D is unclear. Deletions cut 5 bases from V and 0 bases from J, with 14 bases between. The CDR3 loop spans 15 amino acids. Germline lookup yields CDR1 SGHAT and CDR2 FQNNGV. Together with reference TRBV11-2 and TRBJ2-7, the CDR3 gives the full variable domain: EAGVAQSPRYKIIEKRQSVAFWCNPISGHATLYWYQQILGQGPKLLIQFQNNGVVDDSQLPKDRFSAERLKGVDSTLKIQPAKLEDSAVYLCASSPPSRSSYEQYFGPGTRLTVT.

This clone was picked up a small number of times. The rearrangement uses TRBV20-1 and TRBJ1-2, with a possible D match to TRBD1 (6 bases). V was pared by 4 bases and J by 7 bases, with 10 bases between. CDR1 and CDR2 (germline): DFQATT, SNEGSKA (reference sequence). This CDR3 region has 11 residues. The CDR3 coding sequence is TGCAGTGCTAATGAGGGGGGTGGCTACACCTTC. Its protein product is CSANEGGGYTF.

V usage is TRBV5-1 and J usage is TRBJ2-4; possible D gene TRBD1, 6 bases. This CDR3 region has 15 residues. CDR1 is SGHRS, CDR2 YFSETQ, per germline. V lost 4 bases, J lost 0 bases, and 11 bases lay in between. The CDR3 loop is CASSPRGAAKNIQYF. The CDR3 coding sequence is TGCGCCAGCAGCCCCAGGGGAGCAGCCAAAAACATTCAGTACTTC.

The rearrangement joins TRBV6-2 or TRBV6-3 to TRBJ2-7; D is possibly TRBD2 (6 bases). The germline V gene encodes CDR1 MNHEY and CDR2 SVGEGT. Trimming removed 5 bases at V and 5 bases at J, with 31 bases between. CDR3 size: 19 residues. CDR3 loop: CASSLMAIGRPRGVHEQYF. DNA of the CDR3: TGTGCCAGCAGTCTAATGGCGATCGGCCGTCCCCGCGGGGTTCACGAGCAGTACTTC.

The chain is built from TRBV15 and TRBJ2-5; 7 bases map to TRBD1. Germline CDR1 and CDR2: LNHNV and YYDKDF (reference sequence). Unmatched junction bases numbered 12, after V lost 6 bases and J lost 2 bases. The CDR3 has 16 residues. CDR3: CATRGVEPGQQETQYF. For the CDR3, the DNA is TGTGCCACCAGAGGAGTGGAGCCGGGACAGCAAGAGACCCAGTACTTC.

This chain links TRBV4-1 with TRBJ2-3; D gene unclear. CDR3 length: 15 amino acids. Per the germline V gene, CDR1 is MGHRA and CDR2 is YSYEKL. With 0 bases removed from V and 0 bases from J, the gap between germline ends came to 7 bases. Here the CDR3 reads CASSQDPLSTDTQYF. CDR3 sequence (DNA): TGCGCCAGCAGCCAAGATCCACTGAGCACAGATACGCAGTATTTT.

V and J are TRBV4-1 and TRBJ2-3, with D unclear. Between the trimmed V and J ends, which lost 1 base and 1 base, there was a span of 12 bases. This CDR3 has 16 amino acids. The germline V gene has CDR1 MGHRA and CDR2 YSYEKL. CDR3 in amino acids: CASSQGLVSGTDTQYF. The CDR3 DNA reads TGCGCCAGCAGCCAAGGTCTCGTATCTGGCACAGATACGCAGTATTTT.

This rearrangement joins TRBV18 to TRBJ1-6, with TRBD1 as a possible D gene (5 bases). V was cut by 3 bases and J by 9 bases, with 12 bases left in between. Germline loops: CDR1 KGHSH, CDR2 LQKENI. The CDR3 contains 14 residues. CDR3 sequence reads: CASSPGPASSPLHF. CDR3 in DNA: TGTGCCAGCTCACCGGGACCCGCGTCTTCACCCCTCCACTTT.

The J gene is TRBJ2-3, the V gene TRBV9, with 10 nucleotides matching TRBD2. V was clipped by 3 bases and J by 5 bases; unmatched bases: 6. Germline V gene lookup returns CDR1 SGDLS and CDR2 YYNGEE. This CDR3 region has 15 residues. The CDR3 DNA reads as TGTGCCAGCAGCGCCCTAGCGGGGGCTGTAGATACGCAGTATTTT. Amino acids: CASSALAGAVDTQYF.

This clone has only one observation. The chain has TRBV11-2 and TRBJ1-2, with D unresolved. The length of the CDR3 is 14 residues. CDR1 and CDR2 from the germline V gene are SGHAT and FQNNGV. V lost 0 bases and J 2 bases, leaving 7 bases between the germline ends. The CDR3 DNA reads TGTGCCAGCAGCTTAGATCCCGGGAACTATGGCTACACCTTC. This codes for CASSLDPGNYGYTF.

The table lists this clone with a few counts. The J gene is TRBJ2-5, the V gene TRBV3-1 (or the pseudogene TRBV3-2), with 10 bases matching TRBD2. Germline V gene sequence: CDR1 LGHDT, CDR2 YNNKEL (reference sequence). The CDR3 is 15 amino acids. The ends lost 5 bases at V and 2 bases at J; junction bases unmatched: 5. The CDR3 DNA follows: TGTGCCAGCAGCTGGACTAGCGGCACACAAGAGACCCAGTACTTC. This translates into CASSWTSGTQETQYF.

Here the CDR3 DNA reads TGTGCCAGCAGCTCTAATGCGGGTCTCGGGGAGCAGTACTTC. It encodes CASSSNAGLGEQYF. V and J are TRBV9 and TRBJ2-7; a weak D match, TRBD2 (5 bases). V lost 4 bases, J lost 7 bases, and 18 bases lay in between. Germline V gene sequence: CDR1 SGDLS, CDR2 YYNGEE. This CDR3 is 14 amino acids long.

The J gene is TRBJ2-5, the V gene TRBV5-1; 7 bases map to TRBD1. Germline V gives CDR1 SGHRS, CDR2 YFSETQ. With V trimmed by 0 bases and J by 2 bases, 10 bases remained unmatched. The CDR3 consists of 17 residues. CDR3 bases: TGCGCCAGCAGCTTGGGAGGCCTACAGGGACAGCAAGAGACCCAGTACTTC. This translates into CASSLGGLQGQQETQYF.

This rearrangement joins TRBV10-1 to TRBJ2-2, with 7 bases aligning to TRBD2. CDR3 length equals 14 residues. In germline, CDR1 is WNHNN, CDR2 SYGVQD (reference sequence). The V gene end was trimmed by 4 bases and the J gene end by 7 bases; junction bases not matched to a gene: 6. The CDR3 DNA is TGCGCCAGCAGTGCTGGGGGGGAGAGCGGGGAGCTGTTTTTT. Translation gives CASSAGGESGELFF.

The CDR3 protein is CASSELGGDTEAFF. DNA for the CDR3: TGTGCCAGCAGTGAATTGGGGGGAGACACTGAAGCTTTCTTT. This chain connects TRBV25-1 to TRBJ1-1; D possibly corresponds to TRBD1 (5 bases). The CDR3 totals 14 residues. Germline-derived CDR1 and CDR2 are MGHDK and SYGVNS. V gave up 1 base and J gave up 3 bases, with 9 bases separating them. The complete variable domain, with remaining parts taken from reference TRBV25-1 and TRBJ1-1, reads EADIYQTPRYLVIGTGKKITLECSQTMGHDKMYWYQQDPGMELHLIHYSYGVNSTEKGDLSSESTVSRIRTEHFPLTLESARPSHTSQYLCASSELGGDTEAFFGQGTRLTVV.

The rearrangement uses TRBV3-1 (or the pseudogene TRBV3-2) and TRBJ1-1; 9 positions match TRBD1. Germline V gene lookup returns CDR1 LGHDT and CDR2 YNNKEL (reference sequence). The CDR3 is 15 amino acids. V dropped 2 bases and J dropped 6; count of bases not matched to a gene: 7. The CDR3 sequence is CASSQSGQGRAEAFF. The CDR3 nucleotides are TGTGCCAGCAGCCAATCGGGACAGGGCCGCGCTGAAGCTTTCTTT.

V is TRBV19 and J is TRBJ1-2; D not resolved. CDR3 length equals 15 residues. Trimming shortened V by 7 bases and J by 4 bases, and 19 bases separated the two germline ends. Germline V CDR1 and CDR2: LNHDA, SQIVND (reference sequence). The CDR3 bases are TGTGCCAGTAATGAGGCGGGGAGGTTCCTCTATGGCTACACCTTC. It specifies CASNEAGRFLYGYTF.